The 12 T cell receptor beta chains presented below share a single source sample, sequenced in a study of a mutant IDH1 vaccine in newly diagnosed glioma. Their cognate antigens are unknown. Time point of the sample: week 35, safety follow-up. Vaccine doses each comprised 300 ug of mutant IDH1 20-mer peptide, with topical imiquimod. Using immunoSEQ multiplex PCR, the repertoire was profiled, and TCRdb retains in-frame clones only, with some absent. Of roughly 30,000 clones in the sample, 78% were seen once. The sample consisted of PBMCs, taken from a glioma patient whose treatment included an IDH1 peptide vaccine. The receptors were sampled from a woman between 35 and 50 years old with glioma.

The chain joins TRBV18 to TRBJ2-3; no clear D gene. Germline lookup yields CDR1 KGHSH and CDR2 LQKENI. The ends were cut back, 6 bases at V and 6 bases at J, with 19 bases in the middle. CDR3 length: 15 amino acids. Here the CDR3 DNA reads TGTGCCAGCTCCCCCGGGCAGCCGCGCTTGGATACGCAGTATTTT. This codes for CASSPGQPRLDTQYF. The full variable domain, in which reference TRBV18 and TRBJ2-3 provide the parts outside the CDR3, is NAGVMQNPRHLVRRRGQEARLRCSPMKGHSHVYWYRQLPEEGLKFMVYLQKENIIDESGMPKERFSAEFPKEGPSILRIQQVVRGDSAAYFCASSPGQPRLDTQYFGPGTRLTVL.

In nucleotides, the CDR3 is TGCGCCAGCAGCCATGATGGCGGGGGAGGGGTCACAGATACGCAGTATTTT. Encoded protein: CASSHDGGGGVTDTQYF. This sequence joins TRBV4-3 and TRBJ2-3; TRBD2 matches 7 bases. The V gene's germline CDR1 is LGHNA and CDR2 YSLEER. The CDR3 is 17 amino acids. Trimming cost V 3 bases and J 2 bases; bases outside gene matches: 11.

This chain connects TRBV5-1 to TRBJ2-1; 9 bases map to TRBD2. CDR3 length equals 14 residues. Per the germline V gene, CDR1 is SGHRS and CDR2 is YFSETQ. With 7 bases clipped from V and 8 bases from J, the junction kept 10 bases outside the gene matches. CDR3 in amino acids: CASGGGAGSDEQFF. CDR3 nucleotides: TGCGCCAGCGGCGGGGGGGCAGGGAGCGATGAGCAGTTCTTC.

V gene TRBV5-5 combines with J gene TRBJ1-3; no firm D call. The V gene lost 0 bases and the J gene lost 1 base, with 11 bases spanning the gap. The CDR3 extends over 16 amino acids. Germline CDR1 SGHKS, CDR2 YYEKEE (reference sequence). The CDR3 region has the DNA TGTGCCAGCAGCTTGGGGCAGGTGATATCTGGAAACACCATATATTTT. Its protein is CASSLGQVISGNTIYF.

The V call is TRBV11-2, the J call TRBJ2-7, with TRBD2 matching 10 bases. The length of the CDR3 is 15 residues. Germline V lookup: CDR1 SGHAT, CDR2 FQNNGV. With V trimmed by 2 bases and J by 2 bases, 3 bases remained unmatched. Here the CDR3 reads CASSLRAGGTYEQYF. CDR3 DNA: TGTGCCAGCAGCTTACGAGCGGGGGGGACCTACGAGCAGTACTTC. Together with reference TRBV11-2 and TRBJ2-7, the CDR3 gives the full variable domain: EAGVAQSPRYKIIEKRQSVAFWCNPISGHATLYWYQQILGQGPKLLIQFQNNGVVDDSQLPKDRFSAERLKGVDSTLKIQPAKLEDSAVYLCASSLRAGGTYEQYFGPGTRLTVT.

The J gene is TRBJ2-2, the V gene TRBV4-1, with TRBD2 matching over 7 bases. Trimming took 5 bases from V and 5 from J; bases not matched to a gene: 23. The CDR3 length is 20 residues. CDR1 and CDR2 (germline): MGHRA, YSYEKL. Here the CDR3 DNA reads TGCGCCAGCAGCTTCGATTCCCGGGGCCGAAAATCGGGGGGAACCGGGGAGCTGTTTTTT. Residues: CASSFDSRGRKSGGTGELFF.

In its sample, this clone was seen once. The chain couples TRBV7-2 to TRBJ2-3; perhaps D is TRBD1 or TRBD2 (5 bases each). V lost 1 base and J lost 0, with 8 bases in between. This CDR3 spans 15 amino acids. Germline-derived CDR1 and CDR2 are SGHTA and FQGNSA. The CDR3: CASSLGGKSTDTQYF. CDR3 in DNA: TGTGCCAGCAGCTTAGGGGGGAAGAGCACAGATACGCAGTATTTT.

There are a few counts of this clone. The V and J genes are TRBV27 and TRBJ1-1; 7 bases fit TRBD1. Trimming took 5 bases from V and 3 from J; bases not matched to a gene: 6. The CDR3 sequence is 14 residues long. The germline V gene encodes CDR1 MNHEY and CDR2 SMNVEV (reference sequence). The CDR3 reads CASSPRGSYTEAFF. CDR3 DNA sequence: TGTGCCAGCAGTCCCAGGGGGAGTTACACTGAAGCTTTCTTT.

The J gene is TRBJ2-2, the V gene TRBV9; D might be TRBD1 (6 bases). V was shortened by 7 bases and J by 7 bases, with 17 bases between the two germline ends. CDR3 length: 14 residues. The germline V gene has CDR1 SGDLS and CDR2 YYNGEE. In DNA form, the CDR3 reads TGTGCCAGCCGGCCCCCAGGGGCGGGCGGGGAGCTGTTTTTT. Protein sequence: CASRPPGAGGELFF. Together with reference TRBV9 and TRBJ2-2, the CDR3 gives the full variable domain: DSGVTQTPKHLITATGQRVTLRCSPRSGDLSVYWYQQSLDQGLQFLIQYYNGEERAKGNILERFSAQQFPDLHSELNLSSLELGDSALYFCASRPPGAGGELFFGEGSRLTVL.

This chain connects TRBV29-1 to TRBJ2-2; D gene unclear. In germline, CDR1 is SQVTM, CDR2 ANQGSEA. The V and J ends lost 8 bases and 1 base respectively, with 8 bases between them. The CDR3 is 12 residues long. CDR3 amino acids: CSLQGNTGELFF. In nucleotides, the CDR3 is TGCAGCCTTCAAGGGAACACCGGGGAGCTGTTTTTT.

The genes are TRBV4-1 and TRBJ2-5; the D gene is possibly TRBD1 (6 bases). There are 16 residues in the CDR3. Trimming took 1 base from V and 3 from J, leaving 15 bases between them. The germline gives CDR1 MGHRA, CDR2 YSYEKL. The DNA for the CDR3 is TGCGCCAGCAGCCAAGCCTCTGGGACATTGGAAGAGACCCAGTACTTC. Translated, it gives CASSQASGTLEETQYF.

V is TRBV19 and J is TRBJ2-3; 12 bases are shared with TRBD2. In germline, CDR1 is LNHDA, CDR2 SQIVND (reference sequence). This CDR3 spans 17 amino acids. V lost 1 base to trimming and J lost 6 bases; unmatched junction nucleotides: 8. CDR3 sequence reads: CASSIAGTSGLGDTQYF. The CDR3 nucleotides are TGTGCCAGTAGTATAGCTGGGACTAGCGGGCTGGGGGATACGCAGTATTTT.